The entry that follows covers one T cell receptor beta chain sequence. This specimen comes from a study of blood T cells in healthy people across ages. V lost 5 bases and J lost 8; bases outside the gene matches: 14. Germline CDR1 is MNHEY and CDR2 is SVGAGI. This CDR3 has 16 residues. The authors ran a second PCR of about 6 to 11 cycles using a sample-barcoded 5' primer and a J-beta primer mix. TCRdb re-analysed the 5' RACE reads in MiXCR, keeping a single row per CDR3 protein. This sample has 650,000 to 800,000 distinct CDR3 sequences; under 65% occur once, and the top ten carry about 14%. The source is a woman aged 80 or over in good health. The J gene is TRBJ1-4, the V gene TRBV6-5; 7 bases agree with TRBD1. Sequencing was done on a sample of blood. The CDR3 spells CASSLRGNPVREKLFF. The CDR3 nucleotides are TGTGCCAGCAGTCTCAGGGGGAATCCCGTCCGAGAAAAACTGTTTTTT.